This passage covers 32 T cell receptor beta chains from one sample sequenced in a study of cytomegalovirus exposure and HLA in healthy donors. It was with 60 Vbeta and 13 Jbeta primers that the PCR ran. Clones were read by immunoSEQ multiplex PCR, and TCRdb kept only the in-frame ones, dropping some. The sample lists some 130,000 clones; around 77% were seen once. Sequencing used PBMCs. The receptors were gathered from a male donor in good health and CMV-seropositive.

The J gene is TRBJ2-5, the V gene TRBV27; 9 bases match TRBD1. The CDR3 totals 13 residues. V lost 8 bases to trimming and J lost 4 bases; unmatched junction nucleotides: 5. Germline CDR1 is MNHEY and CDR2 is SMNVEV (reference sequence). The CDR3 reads CASSTGGRETQYF. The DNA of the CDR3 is TGTGCCAGCTCTACAGGGGGCAGAGAGACCCAGTACTTC.

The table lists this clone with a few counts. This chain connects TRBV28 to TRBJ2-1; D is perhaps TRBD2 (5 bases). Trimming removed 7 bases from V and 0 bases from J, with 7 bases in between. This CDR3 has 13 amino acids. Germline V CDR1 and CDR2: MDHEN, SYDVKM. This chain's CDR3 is CASTGSSYNEQFF. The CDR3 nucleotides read TGTGCCAGCACGGGGAGCTCCTACAATGAGCAGTTCTTC.

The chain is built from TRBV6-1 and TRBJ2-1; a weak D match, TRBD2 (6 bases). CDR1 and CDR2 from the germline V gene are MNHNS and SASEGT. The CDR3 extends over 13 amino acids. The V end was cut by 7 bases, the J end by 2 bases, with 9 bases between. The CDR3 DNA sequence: TGTGCCAGCACGGAGGGCACCTACAATGAGCAGTTCTTC. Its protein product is CASTEGTYNEQFF.

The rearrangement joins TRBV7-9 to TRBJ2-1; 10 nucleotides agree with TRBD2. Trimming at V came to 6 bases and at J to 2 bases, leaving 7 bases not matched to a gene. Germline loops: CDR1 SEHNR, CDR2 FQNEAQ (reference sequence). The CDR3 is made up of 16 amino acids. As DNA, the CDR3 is TGTGCCAGCAGTAAAACCGGGACTAGCGCCTACAATGAGCAGTTCTTC. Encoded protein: CASSKTGTSAYNEQFF. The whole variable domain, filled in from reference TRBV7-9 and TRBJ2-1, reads DTGVSQNPRHKITKRGQNVTFRCDPISEHNRLYWYRQTLGQGPEFLTYFQNEAQLEKSRLLSDRFSAERPKGSFSTLEIQRTEQGDSAMYLCASSKTGTSAYNEQFFGPGTRLTVL.

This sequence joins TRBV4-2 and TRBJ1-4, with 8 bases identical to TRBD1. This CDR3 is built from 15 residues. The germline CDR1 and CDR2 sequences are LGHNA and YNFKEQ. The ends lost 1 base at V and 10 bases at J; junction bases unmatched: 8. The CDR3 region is CASSQVRTGSGKLFF. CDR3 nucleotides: TGTGCCAGCAGCCAAGTTAGGACAGGGTCCGGAAAACTGTTTTTT.

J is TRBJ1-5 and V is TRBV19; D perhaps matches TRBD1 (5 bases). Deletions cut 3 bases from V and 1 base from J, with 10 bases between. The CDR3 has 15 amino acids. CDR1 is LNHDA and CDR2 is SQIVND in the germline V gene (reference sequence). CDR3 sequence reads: CASSIPGISNQPQHF. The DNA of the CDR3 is TGTGCCAGTAGTATCCCAGGGATAAGCAATCAGCCCCAGCATTTT.

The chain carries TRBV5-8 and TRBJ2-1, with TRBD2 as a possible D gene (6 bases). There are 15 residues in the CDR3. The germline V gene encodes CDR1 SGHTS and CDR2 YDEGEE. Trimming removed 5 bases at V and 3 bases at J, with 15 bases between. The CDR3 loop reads CASSKGTLSYNEQFF. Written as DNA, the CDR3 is TGTGCCAGCAGTAAGGGGACTTTAAGCTACAATGAGCAGTTCTTC.

The CDR3 DNA follows: TGTGCCAGCAGTGATCCGGGCGGGAGGACCACAGATACGCAGTATTTT. Amino acid sequence: CASSDPGGRTTDTQYF. The J gene is TRBJ2-3, the V gene TRBV2, with 8 bases lining up with TRBD2. The germline V gene encodes CDR1 SNHLY and CDR2 FYNNEI. The J segment lost 2 bases and the V segment lost 3 bases, leaving 7 bases of the junction unmatched. This CDR3 is 16 amino acids long.

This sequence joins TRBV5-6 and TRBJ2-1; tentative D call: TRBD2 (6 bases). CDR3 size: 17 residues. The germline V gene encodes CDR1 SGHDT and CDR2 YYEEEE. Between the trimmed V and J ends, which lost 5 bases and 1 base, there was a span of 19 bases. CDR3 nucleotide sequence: TGTGCCAGCAGTCACCGGTGGACTACGGAGTCCTACAATGAGCAGTTCTTC. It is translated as CASSHRWTTESYNEQFF.

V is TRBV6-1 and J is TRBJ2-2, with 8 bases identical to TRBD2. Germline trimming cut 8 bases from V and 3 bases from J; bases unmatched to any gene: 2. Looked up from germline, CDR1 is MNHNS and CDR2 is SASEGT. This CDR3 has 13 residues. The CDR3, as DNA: TGTGCCAGCTTGCGGGGGGACACCGGGGAGCTGTTTTTT. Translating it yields CASLRGDTGELFF.

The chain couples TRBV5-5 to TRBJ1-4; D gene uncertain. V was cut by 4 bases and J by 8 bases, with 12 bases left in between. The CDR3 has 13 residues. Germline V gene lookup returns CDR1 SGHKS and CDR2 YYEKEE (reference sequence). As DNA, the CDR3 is TGTGCCAGCAGCCCCGGAGGGTGGGAAAAACTGTTTTTT. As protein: CASSPGGWEKLFF.

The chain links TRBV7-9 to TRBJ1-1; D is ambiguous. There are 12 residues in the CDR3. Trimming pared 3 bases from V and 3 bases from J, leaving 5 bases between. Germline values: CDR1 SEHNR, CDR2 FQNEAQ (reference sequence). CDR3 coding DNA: TGTGCCAGCAGCTTCCAGGACACTGAAGCTTTCTTT. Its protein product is CASSFQDTEAFF.

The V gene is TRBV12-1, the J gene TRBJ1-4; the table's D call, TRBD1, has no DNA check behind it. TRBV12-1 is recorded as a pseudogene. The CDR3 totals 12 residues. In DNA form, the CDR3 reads TGTGCCAGCCAGGGGGGTGTTGAAAAACTGTTTTTT. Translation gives CASQGGVEKLFF.

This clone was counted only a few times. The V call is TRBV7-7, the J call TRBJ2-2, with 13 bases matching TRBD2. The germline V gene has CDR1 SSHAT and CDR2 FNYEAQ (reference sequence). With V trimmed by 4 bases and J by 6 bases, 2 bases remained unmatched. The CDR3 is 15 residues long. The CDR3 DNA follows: TGTGCCAGCAGCTCCGGACTAGCGGGAGCCGGGGAGCTGTTTTTT. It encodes CASSSGLAGAGELFF.

The CDR3 reads CASTLGGALETQYF. In DNA form, the CDR3 reads TGTGCCAGCACCCTAGGGGGGGCCCTGGAGACCCAGTACTTC. The V and J genes are TRBV6-5 and TRBJ2-5; D might be TRBD2 (7 bases). Germline assignment: CDR1 MNHEY and CDR2 SVGAGI. The CDR3 covers 14 residues. Trimming pared 7 bases from V and 5 bases from J, leaving 17 bases between.

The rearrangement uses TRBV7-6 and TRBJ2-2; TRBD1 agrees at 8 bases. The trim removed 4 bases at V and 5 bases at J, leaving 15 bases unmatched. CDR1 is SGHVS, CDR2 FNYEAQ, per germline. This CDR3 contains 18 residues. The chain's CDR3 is CASSSSPGTGTWTGELFF. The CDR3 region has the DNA TGTGCCAGCAGCTCCAGTCCCGGGACAGGAACCTGGACCGGGGAGCTGTTTTTT.

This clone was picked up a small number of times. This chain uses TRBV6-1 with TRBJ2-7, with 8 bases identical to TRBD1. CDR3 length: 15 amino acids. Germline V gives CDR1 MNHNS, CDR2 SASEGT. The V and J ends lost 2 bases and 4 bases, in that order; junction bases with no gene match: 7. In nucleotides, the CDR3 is TGTGCCAGCAGTGAACCGACAGGGGTTCGGTACGAGCAGTACTTC. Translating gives CASSEPTGVRYEQYF.

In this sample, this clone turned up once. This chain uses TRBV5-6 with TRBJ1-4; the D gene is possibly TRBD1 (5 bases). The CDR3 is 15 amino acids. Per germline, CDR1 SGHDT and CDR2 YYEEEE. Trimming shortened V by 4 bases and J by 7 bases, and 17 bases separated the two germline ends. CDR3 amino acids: CASSLGGRQGEKLFF. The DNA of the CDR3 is TGTGCCAGCAGCCTGGGAGGGAGGCAGGGTGAAAAACTGTTTTTT.

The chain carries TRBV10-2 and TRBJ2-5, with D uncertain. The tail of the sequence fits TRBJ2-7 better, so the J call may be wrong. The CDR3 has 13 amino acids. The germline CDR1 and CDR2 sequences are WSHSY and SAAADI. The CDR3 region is CASSEYHRYEQYF. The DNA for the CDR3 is TGCGCCAGCAGTGAGTATCATCGCTACGAGCAGTACTTC.

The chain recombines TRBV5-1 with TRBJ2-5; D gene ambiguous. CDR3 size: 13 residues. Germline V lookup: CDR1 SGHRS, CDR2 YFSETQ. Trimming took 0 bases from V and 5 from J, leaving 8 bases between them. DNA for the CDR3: TGCGCCAGCAGCTTGGTTCTGAGGGAGACCCAGTACTTC. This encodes CASSLVLRETQYF.

The CDR3 DNA follows: TGTGCCAGTAGTATGGGACAGGGATATGGCTACACCTTC. The encoded protein is CASSMGQGYGYTF. The V gene is TRBV19, the J gene TRBJ1-2; TRBD1 agrees at 9 bases. The CDR3 length is 13 residues. CDR1 and CDR2 (germline): LNHDA, SQIVND (reference sequence). The junction had 1 base not matched to a gene; V was cut back by 3 bases and J by 5 bases.

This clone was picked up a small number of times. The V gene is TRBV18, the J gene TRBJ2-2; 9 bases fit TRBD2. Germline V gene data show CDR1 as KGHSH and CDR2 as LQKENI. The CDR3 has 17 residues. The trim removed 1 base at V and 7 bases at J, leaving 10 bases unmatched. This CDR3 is CASSPLSLAGFGGELFF. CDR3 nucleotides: TGTGCCAGCTCACCACTCAGTCTAGCGGGATTTGGCGGGGAGCTGTTTTTT.

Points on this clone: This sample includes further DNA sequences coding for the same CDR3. The CDR3 DNA is TGTGCCAGCAGCTTAAGGGACAGGGGTGGCTATGGCTACACCTTC. Translation gives CASSLRDRGGYGYTF. The rearrangement uses TRBV7-2 and TRBJ1-2, with TRBD1 identical over 10 bases. The germline V gene encodes CDR1 SGHTA and CDR2 FQGNSA. There are 15 residues in the CDR3. Trimming removed 2 bases from V and 4 bases from J; junction bases left unmatched: 4.

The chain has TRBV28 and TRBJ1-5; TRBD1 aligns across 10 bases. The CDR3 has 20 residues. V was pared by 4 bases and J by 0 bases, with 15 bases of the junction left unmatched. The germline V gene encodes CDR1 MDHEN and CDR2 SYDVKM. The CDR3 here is CASSSDPGQGRLYSNQPQHF. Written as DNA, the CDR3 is TGTGCCAGCAGTTCCGATCCGGGACAGGGGCGTCTCTATAGCAATCAGCCCCAGCATTTT.

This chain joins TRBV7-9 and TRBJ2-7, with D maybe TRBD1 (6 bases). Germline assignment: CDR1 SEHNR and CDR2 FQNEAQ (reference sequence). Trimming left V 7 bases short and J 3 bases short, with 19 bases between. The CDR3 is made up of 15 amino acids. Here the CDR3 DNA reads TGTGCCAGCACCTTCGGGGCCCCAGGGGTCTACGAGCAGTACTTC. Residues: CASTFGAPGVYEQYF.

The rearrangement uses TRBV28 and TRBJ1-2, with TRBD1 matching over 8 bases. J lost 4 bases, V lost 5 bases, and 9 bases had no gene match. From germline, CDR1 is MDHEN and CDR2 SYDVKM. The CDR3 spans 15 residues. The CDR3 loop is CASSASGGAGYGYTF. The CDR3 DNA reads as TGTGCCAGCAGTGCCTCAGGGGGCGCGGGCTATGGCTACACCTTC.

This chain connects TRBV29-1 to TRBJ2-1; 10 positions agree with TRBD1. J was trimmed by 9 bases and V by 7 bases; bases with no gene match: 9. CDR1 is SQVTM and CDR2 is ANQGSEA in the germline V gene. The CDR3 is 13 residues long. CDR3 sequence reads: CSARTGGRGEQFF. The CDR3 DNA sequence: TGCAGCGCAAGGACAGGGGGAAGGGGTGAGCAGTTCTTC.

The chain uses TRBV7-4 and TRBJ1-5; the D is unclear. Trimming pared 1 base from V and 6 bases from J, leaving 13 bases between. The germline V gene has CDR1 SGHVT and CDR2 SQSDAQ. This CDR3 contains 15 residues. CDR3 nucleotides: TGTGCCAGCAGCTTAGGGGAGCGGTATGCTCAGCCCCAGCATTTT. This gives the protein CASSLGERYAQPQHF.

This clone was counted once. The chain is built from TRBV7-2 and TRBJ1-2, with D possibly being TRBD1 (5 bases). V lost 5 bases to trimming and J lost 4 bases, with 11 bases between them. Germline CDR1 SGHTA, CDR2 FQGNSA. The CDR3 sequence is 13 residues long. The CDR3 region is CASSPGGVYGYTF. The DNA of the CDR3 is TGTGCCAGCAGCCCCGGAGGGGTCTATGGCTACACCTTC.

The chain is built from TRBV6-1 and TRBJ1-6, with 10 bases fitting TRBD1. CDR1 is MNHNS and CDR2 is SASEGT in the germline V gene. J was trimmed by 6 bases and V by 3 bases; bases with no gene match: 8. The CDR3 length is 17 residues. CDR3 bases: TGTGCCAGCAGTGACGTGGGACAGGGGAGATCTAATTCACCCCTCCACTTT. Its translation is CASSDVGQGRSNSPLHF.

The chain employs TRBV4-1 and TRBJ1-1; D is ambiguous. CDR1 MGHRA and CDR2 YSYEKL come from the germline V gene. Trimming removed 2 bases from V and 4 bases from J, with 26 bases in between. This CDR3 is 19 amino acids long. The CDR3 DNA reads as TGCGCCAGCAGCCAAAGTTCCCCCCGACGGGGTGGAGAGGGCACTGAAGCTTTCTTT. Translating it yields CASSQSSPRRGGEGTEAFF.

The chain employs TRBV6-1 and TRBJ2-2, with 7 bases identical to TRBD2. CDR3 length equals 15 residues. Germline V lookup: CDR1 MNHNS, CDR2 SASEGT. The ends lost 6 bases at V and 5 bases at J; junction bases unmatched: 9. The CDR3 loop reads CASRRAGFGTGELFF. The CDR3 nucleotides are TGTGCCAGCAGACGAGCGGGATTTGGGACCGGGGAGCTGTTTTTT.